This T cell receptor beta chain was sequenced for a study of T cells after yellow fever vaccination. Study background: Based on CD3, CD45RA, CCR7 and CD95, EM, EMRA, CM and Tscm memory subsets were sorted. Study results and caveats: FACS-sorted repertoires might harbor abundant contaminating clonotypes from the bulk population.

Generation of TCR cDNA used 5'RACE template switching (which added a universal primer site and UMIs). Each CDR3 protein is one row after TCRdb ran MiXCR on the 5' RACE reads. There are more than 25,000 distinct CDR3 sequences in the sample; 4.5% occur only once, and 38% lies in the top ten. Germline assignment: CDR1 SGHTA and CDR2 FQGNSA. The germline V and J ends were trimmed by 6 bases and 6 bases, with 15 bases remaining between them. This CDR3 spans 14 amino acids. The V and J genes are TRBV7-2 and TRBJ1-5; tentative D call: TRBD1 (5 bases). The clonotype comes from a man between 18 and 29 years old who received the YFV17D yellow fever vaccine. The starting material was PBMCs, either bulk or a sorted T-cell subset (CD4+, CD8+, memory, or dextramer-sorted; not recorded which), obtained on the day of the yellow fever booster vaccination. CDR3 residues: CASSPGRTSQPQHF. Written as DNA, the CDR3 is TGTGCCAGCAGTCCGGGGCGTACCAGTCAGCCCCAGCATTTT.